The source of this T cell receptor (beta chain) is a study of control samples from healthy donors and cancer patients. In germline, CDR1 is GTSNPN, CDR2 SVGIG (reference sequence). Between the trimmed V and J ends, which lost 3 bases and 7 bases, there was a span of 15 bases. This CDR3 is 14 amino acids long. The table came from immunoSEQ multiplex PCR; TCRdb's copy has only in-frame clones and leaves some out. In the table there are tens of thousands of clones, 80% to 95% of which are singletons. The sequence was obtained from a woman in her 40s with lung cancer. The chain combines TRBV30 with TRBJ1-4; the D gene is possibly TRBD1 (5 bases). The sample comprised PBMCs. The CDR3 is CAWSRDAESEKLFF. The CDR3 DNA reads TGTGCCTGGAGCAGGGACGCAGAGTCTGAAAAACTGTTTTTT.